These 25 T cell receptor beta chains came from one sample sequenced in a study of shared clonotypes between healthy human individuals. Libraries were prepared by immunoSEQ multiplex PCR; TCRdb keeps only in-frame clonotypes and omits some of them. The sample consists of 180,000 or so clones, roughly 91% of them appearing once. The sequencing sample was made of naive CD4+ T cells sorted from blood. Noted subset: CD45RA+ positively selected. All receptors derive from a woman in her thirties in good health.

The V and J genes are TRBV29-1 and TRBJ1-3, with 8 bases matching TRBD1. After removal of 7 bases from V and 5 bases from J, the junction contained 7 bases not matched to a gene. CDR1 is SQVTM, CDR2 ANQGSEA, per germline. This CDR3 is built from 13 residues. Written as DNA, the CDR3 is TGCAGCGCCAGGACAGGGTTTAGAAACACCATATATTTT. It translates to CSARTGFRNTIYF. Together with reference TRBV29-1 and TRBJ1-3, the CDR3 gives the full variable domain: SAVISQKPSRDICQRGTSLTIQCQVDSQVTMMFWYRQQPGQSLTLIATANQGSEATYESGFVIDKFPISRPNLTFSTLTVSNMSPEDSSIYLCSARTGFRNTIYFGEGSWLTVV.

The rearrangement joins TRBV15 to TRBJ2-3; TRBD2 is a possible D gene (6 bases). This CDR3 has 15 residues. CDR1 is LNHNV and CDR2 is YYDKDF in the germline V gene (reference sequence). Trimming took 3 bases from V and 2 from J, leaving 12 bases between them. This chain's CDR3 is CATSSSGGPTDTQYF. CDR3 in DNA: TGTGCCACCAGCAGTAGCGGAGGGCCCACAGATACGCAGTATTTT.

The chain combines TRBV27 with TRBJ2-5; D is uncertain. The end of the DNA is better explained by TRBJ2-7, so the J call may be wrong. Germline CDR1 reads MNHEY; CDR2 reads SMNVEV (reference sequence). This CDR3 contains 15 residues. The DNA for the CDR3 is TGTGCCAGCACCCCAACTTATCCGGTAGTAGTCGAGCAGTACTTC. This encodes CASTPTYPVVVEQYF.

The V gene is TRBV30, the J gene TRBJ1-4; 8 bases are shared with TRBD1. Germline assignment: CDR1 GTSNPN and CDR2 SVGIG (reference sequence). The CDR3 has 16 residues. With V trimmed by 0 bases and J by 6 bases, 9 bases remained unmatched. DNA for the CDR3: TGTGCCTGGAGTGTACTCGGGACAGGCGGGCATGAAAAACTGTTTTTT. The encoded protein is CAWSVLGTGGHEKLFF. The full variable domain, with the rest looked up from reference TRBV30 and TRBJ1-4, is SQTIHQWPATLVQPVGSPLSLECTVEGTSNPNLYWYRQAAGRGLQLLFYSVGIGQISSEVPQNLSASRPQDRQFILSSKKLLLSDSGFYLCAWSVLGTGGHEKLFFGSGTQLSVL.

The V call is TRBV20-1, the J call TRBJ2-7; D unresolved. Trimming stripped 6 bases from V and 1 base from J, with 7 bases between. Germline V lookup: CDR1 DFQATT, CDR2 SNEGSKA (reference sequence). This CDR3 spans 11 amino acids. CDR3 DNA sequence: TGCAGTGCCCTAAGGTCCTACGAGCAGTACTTC. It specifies CSALRSYEQYF.

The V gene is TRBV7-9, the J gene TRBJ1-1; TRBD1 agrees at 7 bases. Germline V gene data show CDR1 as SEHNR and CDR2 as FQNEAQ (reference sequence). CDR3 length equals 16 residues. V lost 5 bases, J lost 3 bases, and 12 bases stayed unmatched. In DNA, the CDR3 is TGTGCCAGCAGCCTTTTAGAGGGCAGGGGGGACACTGAAGCTTTCTTT. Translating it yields CASSLLEGRGDTEAFF.

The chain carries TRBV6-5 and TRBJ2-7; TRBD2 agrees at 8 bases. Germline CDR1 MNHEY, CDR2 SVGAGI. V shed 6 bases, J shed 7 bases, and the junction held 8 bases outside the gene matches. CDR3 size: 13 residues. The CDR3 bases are TGTGCCAGCAGACCCCCGGGAGGGCGGGAGCAGTACTTC. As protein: CASRPPGGREQYF.

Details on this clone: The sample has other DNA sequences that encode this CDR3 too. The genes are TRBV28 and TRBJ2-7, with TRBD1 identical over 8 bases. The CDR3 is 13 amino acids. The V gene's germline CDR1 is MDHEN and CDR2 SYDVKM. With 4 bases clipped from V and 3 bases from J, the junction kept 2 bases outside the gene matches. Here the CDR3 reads CASSSGQGYEQYF. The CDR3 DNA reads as TGTGCCAGCAGTTCCGGACAGGGCTACGAGCAGTACTTC.

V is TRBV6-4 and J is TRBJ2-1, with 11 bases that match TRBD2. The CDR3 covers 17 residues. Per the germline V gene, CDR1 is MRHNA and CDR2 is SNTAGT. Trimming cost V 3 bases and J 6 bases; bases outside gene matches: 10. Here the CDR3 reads CASSEFATSGIGNEQFF. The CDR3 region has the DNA TGTGCCAGCAGTGAGTTCGCGACTAGCGGGATCGGCAATGAGCAGTTCTTC.

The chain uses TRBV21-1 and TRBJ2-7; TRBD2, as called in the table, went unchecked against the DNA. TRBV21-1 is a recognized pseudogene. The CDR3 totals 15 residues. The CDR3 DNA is TGTGCCAGCAGCAAAGTGGGAGCGATCCCTTACGAGCAGTACTTC. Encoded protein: CASSKVGAIPYEQYF.

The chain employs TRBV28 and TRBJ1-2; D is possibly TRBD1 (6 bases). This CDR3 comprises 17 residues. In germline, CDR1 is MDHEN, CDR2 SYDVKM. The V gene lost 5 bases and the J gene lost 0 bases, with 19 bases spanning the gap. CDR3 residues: CASSPATGANANYGYTF. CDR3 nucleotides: TGTGCCAGCAGTCCAGCGACAGGCGCAAATGCTAACTATGGCTACACCTTC.

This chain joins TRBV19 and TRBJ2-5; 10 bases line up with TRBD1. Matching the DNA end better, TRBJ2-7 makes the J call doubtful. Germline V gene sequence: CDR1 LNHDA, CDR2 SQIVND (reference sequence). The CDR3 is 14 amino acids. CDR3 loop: CASSTGQGPYEQYF. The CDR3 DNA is TGTGCCAGTAGTACGGGACAGGGGCCCTACGAGCAGTACTTC.

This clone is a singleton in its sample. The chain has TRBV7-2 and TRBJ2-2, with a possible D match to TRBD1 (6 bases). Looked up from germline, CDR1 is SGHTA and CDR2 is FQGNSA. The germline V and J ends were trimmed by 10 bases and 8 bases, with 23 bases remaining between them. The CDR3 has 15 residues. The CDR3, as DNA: TGTGCCAACGCACGGGCAGGGACATTTAGAGGGGAGCTGTTTTTT. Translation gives CANARAGTFRGELFF.

In DNA form, the CDR3 reads TGCAGTGCGAAGCGAGGGTTTTTGGAGTACTTC. Translation: CSAKRGFLEYF. The V call is TRBV20-1, the J call TRBJ2-5; D is possibly TRBD2 (5 bases). The V end lost 6 bases, the J end lost 12 bases, and 17 bases lay between the germline ends. The CDR3 is made up of 11 amino acids. Looked up from germline, CDR1 is DFQATT and CDR2 is SNEGSKA (reference sequence).

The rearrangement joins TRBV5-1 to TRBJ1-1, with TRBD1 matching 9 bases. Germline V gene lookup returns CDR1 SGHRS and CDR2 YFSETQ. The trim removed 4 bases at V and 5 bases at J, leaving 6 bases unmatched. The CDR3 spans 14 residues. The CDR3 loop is CASSLGQGPTEAFF. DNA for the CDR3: TGCGCCAGCAGCCTGGGACAGGGCCCAACTGAAGCTTTCTTT.

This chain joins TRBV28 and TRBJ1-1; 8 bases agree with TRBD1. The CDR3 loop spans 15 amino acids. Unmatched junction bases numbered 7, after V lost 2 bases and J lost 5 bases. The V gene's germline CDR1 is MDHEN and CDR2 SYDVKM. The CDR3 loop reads CASSLLNRGGTEAFF. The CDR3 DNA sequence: TGTGCCAGCAGTTTACTCAACAGGGGGGGAACTGAAGCTTTCTTT.

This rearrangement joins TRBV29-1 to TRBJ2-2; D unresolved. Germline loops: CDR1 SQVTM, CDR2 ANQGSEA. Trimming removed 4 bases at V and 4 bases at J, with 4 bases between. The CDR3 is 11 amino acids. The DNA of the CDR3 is TGCAGCGTTGCTGTCACCGGGGAGCTGTTTTTT. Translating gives CSVAVTGELFF.

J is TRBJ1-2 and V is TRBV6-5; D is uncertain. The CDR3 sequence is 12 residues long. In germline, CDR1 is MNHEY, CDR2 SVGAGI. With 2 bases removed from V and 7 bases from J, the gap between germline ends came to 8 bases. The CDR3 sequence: CASSYGPRGYTF. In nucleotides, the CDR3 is TGTGCCAGCAGTTACGGCCCCCGTGGCTACACCTTC.

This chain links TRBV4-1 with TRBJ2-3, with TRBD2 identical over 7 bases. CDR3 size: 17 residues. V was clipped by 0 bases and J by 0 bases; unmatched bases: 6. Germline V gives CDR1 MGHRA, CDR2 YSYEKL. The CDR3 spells CASSQDHGSGSTDTQYF. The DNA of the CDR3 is TGCGCCAGCAGCCAAGATCACGGTAGCGGGAGCACAGATACGCAGTATTTT.

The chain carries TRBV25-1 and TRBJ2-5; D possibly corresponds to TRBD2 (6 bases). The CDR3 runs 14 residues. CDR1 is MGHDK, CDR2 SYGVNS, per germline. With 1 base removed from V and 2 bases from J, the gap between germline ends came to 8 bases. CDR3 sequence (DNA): TGTGCCAGCAGTGAATGGGCGGGGCAAGAGACCCAGTACTTC. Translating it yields CASSEWAGQETQYF.

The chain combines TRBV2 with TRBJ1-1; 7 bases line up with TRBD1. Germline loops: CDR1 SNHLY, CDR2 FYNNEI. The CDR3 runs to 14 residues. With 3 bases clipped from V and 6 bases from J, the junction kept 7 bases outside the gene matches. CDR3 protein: CASSELEGAPEAFF. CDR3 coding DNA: TGTGCCAGCAGTGAGTTGGAGGGGGCGCCTGAAGCTTTCTTT.

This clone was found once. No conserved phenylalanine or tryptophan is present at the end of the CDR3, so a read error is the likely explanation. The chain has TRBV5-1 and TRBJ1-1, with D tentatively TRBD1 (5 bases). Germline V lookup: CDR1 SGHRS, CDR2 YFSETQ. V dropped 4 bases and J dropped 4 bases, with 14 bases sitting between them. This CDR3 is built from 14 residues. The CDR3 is CASSTYPGLTEAFL. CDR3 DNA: TGCGCCAGCAGCACATATCCAGGGCTCACTGAAGCTTTCCTT.

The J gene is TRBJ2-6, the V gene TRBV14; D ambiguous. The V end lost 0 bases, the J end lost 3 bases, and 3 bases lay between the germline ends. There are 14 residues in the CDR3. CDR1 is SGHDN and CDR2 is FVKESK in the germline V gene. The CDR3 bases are TGTGCCAGCAGCCAAGATTATGGGGCCAACGTCCTGACTTTC. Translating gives CASSQDYGANVLTF.

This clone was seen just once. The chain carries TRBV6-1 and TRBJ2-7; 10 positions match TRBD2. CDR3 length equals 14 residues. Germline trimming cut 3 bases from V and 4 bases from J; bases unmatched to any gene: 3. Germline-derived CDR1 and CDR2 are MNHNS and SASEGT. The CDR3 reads CASSDPSGSYEQYF. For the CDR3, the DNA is TGTGCCAGCAGTGACCCTAGCGGGAGTTACGAGCAGTACTTC.

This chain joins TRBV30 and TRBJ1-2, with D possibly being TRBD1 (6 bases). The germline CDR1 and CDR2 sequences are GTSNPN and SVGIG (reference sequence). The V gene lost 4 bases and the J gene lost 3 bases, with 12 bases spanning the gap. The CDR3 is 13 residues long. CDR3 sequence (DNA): TGTGCCTGGACTACAGGGACTCACTATGGCTACACCTTC. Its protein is CAWTTGTHYGYTF.